This TCR beta chain stems from a study of metastatic and nonmetastatic thyroid tumors. Points on this clone: Its antigen is unknown.

As originally analysed: The study took CDR3 differences across clinicopathological groups and made a distant-metastasis classifier for papillary thyroid cancer from them. With MiXCR, TCRdb called clones anew from the PCR reads. The V and J calls here are based on TCRdb, not the publication. The sample records around 44,000 clones, approximately 28% being singletons. General study findings and limits: Within blood and tumor, benign nodules reportedly had significantly lower TCR beta diversity than malignant thyroid tumors did.

Each patient came to thyroid surgery without any prior treatment (of any kind). Germline V gives CDR1 LGHDT, CDR2 YNNKEL (reference sequence). V lost 1 base and J 5 bases, leaving 12 bases between the germline ends. This CDR3 is 16 amino acids long. Sequences were obtained from blood. The sequence came from a male donor with papillary thyroid cancer or a benign thyroid nodule (not recorded which). Some clones in this sample may be carry-over from other donors' samples. This chain links TRBV3-1 with TRBJ2-6; D not certain. The CDR3 reads CASSQGAGSRANVLTF. CDR3 bases: TGTGCCAGCAGCCAAGGTGCTGGATCTCGGGCCAACGTCCTGACTTTC.